This entry describes one T cell receptor (beta chain). Its antigen is undetermined. The record originates from a study of T cell responses to AZD1222 COVID-19 vaccine. The study's findings and limits: The donor group comprised mostly white British people and more females; the analysis possibly underestimated clonal diversity. The CD4 TCRs associated with vaccination extended across spike and predominated at 160-218 and 743-854.

Germline values: CDR1 MGHRA, CDR2 YSYEKL. The ends were cut back, 4 bases at V and 4 bases at J, with 10 bases in the middle. The CDR3 covers 14 residues. The protocol was immunoSEQ multiplex PCR, while the TCRdb copy is restricted to in-frame clones and leaves out a portion. The data contain about 110,000 clones, around 90% of them singletons. This chain connects TRBV4-1 to TRBJ1-4; tentative D call: TRBD1 (5 bases). Sequences were derived from peripheral blood, sampled on day 0 of MenACWY control vaccination. The source of this sequence is an adult in good health. This chain's CDR3 is CASSLTVNNEKLFF. CDR3 in DNA: TGCGCCAGCAGCCTGACAGTAAATAATGAAAAACTGTTTTTT.